One and the same sample provided the 2 T cell receptor beta chains below, sequenced in a study of tumor-infiltrating lymphocytes in primary liver carcinoma. From approximately 0.5 ug of total RNA, TCR beta-specific cDNA was reverse-transcribed using a constant-region primer. Slightly modified ARM-PCR served as the procedure for the TCR beta libraries. These libraries came from three rounds of nested multiplex PCR. A C-beta reverse primer was combined with TRBV1-TRBV30 forward primers in the first two PCR rounds, and each round had around 11 cycles. TCRdb reprocessed the multiplex PCR reads with MiXCR, giving one entry per CDR3 protein. The table lists about 92,000 distinct CDR3 sequences, around 68% of them singletons. Co-extraction of RNA and DNA was performed on about 18-30 mg of unsorted bulk tissue. Sequencing input: tumor-adjacent normal liver tissue. The origin of the receptors is a man aged 40-50 years with primary liver carcinoma and hepatitis B virus infection.

This clonotype was seen repeatedly, ten times or more. The chain links TRBV6-6 to TRBJ2-7, with a tentative D call TRBD2 (6 bases). This CDR3 comprises 16 residues. Trimming pared 4 bases from V and 0 bases from J, leaving 16 bases between. Germline-derived CDR1 and CDR2 are MNHNY and SVGAGI (reference sequence). The CDR3 reads CASSSRTDGSSYEQYF. The CDR3, as DNA: TGTGCCAGCAGTTCCCGCACGGACGGGAGCTCCTACGAGCAGTACTTC.

As to this clonotype: Sequence at one end of the junction differs from germline and may be a read error. This rearrangement joins TRBV2 to TRBJ2-6; D ambiguous. This CDR3 has 15 residues. Germline values: CDR1 SNHLY, CDR2 FYNNEI. The CDR3 nucleotides read TGTGCCAGCAGAGACATTTCTTCTGGGGACAACGTCCTGACTTTC. This sequence encodes CASRDISSGDNVLTF.